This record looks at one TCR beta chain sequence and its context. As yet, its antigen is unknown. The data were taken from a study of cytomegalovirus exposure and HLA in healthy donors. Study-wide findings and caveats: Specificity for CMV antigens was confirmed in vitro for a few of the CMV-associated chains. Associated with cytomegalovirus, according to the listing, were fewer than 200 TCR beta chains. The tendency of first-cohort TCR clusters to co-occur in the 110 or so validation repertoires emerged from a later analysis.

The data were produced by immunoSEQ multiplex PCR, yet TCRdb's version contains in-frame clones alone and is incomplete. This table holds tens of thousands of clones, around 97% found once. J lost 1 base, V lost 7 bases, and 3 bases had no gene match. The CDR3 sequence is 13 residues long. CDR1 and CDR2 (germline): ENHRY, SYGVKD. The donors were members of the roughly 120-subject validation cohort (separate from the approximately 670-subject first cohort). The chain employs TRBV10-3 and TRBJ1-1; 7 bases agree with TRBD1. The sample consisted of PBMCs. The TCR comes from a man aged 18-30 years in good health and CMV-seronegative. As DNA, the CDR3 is TGTGCCATCAAAGACAGGGAGAACACTGAAGCTTTCTTT. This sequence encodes CAIKDRENTEAFF.